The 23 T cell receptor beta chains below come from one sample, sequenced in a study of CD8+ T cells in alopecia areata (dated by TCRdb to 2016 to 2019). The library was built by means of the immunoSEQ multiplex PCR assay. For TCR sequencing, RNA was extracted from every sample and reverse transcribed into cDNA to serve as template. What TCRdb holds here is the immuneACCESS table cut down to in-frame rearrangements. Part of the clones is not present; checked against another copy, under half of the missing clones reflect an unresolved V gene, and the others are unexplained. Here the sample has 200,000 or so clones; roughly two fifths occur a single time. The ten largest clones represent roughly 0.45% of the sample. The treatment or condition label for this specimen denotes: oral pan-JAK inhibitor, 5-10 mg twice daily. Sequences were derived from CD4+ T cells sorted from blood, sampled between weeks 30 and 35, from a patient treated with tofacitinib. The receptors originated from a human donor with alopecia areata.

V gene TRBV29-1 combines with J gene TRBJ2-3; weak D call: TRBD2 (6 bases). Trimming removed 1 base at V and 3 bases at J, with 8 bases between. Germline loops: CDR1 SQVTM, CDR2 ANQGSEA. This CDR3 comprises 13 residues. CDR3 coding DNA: TGCAGCGTTGAAGGACTAGTTACAGATACGCAGTATTTT. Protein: CSVEGLVTDTQYF.

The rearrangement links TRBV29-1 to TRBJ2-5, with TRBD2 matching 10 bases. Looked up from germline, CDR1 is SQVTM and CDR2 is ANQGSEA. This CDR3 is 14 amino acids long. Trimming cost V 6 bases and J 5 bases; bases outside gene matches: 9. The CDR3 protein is CSVSAGGPGETQYF. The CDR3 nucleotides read TGCAGCGTATCAGCGGGAGGGCCGGGTGAGACCCAGTACTTC.

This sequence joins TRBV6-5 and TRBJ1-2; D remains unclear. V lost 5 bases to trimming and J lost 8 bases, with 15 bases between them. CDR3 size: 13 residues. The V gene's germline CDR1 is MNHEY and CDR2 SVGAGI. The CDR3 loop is CASSEGIYQGYTF. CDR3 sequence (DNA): TGTGCCAGCAGTGAAGGAATATACCAGGGCTACACCTTC.

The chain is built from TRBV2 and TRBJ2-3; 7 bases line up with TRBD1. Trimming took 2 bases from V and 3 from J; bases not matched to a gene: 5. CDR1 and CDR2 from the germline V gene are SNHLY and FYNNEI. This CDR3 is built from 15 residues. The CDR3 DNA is TGTGCCAGCAGTGAATGGGGACAGTTTACAGATACGCAGTATTTT. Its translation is CASSEWGQFTDTQYF.

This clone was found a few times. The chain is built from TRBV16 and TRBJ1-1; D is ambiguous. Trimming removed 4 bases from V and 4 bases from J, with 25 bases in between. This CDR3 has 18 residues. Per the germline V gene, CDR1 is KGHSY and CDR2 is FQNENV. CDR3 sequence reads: CASSPPLGGSRGGTEAFF. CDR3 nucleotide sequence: TGTGCCAGCAGCCCCCCCCTTGGTGGATCGCGGGGTGGCACTGAAGCTTTCTTT.

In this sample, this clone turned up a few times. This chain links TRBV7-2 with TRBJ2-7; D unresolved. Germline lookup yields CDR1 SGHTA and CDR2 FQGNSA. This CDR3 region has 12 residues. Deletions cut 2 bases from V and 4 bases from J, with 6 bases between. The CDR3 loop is CASSLSLYEQYF. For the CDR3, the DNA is TGTGCCAGCAGCTTAAGTTTGTACGAGCAGTACTTC.

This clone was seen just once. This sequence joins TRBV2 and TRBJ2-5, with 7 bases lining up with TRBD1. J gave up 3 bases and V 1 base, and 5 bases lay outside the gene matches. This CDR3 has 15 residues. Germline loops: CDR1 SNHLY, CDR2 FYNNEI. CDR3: CASSEVGTAKETQYF. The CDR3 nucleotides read TGTGCCAGCAGTGAAGTAGGGACAGCCAAAGAGACCCAGTACTTC.

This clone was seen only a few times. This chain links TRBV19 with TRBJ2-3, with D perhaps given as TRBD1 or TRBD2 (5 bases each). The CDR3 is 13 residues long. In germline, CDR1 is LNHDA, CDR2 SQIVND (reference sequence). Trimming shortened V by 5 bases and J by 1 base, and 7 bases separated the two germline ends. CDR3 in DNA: TGTGCCAGTAGTGGGACGGGCACAGATACGCAGTATTTT. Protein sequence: CASSGTGTDTQYF.

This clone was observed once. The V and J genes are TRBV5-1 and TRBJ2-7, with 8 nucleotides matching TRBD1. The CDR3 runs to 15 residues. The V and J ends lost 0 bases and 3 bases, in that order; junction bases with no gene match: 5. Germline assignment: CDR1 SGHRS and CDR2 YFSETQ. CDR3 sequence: CASSLVTGAYYEQYF. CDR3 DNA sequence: TGCGCCAGCAGCTTGGTGACAGGGGCTTACTACGAGCAGTACTTC.

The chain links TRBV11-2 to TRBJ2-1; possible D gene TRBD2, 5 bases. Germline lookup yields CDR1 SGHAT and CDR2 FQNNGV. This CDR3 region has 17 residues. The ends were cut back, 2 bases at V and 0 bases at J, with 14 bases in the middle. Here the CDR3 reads CASSLFGRGSSYNEQFF. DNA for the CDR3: TGTGCCAGCAGCTTATTCGGACGAGGGAGCTCCTACAATGAGCAGTTCTTC.

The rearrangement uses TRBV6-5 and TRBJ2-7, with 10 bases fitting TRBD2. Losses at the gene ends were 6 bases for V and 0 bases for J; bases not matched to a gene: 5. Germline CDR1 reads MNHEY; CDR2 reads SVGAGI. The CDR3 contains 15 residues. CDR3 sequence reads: CASSPTSGASYEQYF. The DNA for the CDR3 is TGTGCCAGCAGCCCAACTAGCGGGGCCTCCTACGAGCAGTACTTC.

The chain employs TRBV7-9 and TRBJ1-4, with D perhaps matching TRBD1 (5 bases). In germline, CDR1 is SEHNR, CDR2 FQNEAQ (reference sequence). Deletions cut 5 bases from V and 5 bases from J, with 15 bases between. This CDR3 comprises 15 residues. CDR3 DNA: TGTGCCAGCAGCCGGACCGGGACGGGCAATGAAAAACTGTTTTTT. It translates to CASSRTGTGNEKLFF.

CDR3 coding DNA: TGCAGCGTCCTCGGTAATGAAAAACTGTTTTTT. Protein: CSVLGNEKLFF. The V gene is TRBV29-1, the J gene TRBJ1-4, with D unresolved. The V gene lost 6 bases and the J gene lost 4 bases, with 6 bases spanning the gap. The CDR3 sequence is 11 residues long. Per germline, CDR1 SQVTM and CDR2 ANQGSEA.

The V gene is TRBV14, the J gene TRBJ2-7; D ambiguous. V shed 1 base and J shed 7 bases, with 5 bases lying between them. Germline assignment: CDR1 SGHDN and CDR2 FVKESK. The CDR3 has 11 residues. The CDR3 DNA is TGTGCCAGCAGCCAAGTAACTGAGCAGTACTTC. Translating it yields CASSQVTEQYF.

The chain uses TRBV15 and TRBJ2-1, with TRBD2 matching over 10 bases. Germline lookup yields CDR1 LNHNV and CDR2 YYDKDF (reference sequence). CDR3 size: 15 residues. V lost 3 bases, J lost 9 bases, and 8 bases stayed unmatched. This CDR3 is CATSSLAGARSEQFF. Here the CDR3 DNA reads TGTGCCACCAGCAGCCTAGCGGGGGCCCGGAGTGAGCAGTTCTTC.

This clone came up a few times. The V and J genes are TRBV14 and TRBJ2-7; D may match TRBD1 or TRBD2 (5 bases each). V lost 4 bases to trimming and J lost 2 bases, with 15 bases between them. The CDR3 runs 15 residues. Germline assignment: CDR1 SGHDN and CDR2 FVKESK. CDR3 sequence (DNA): TGTGCCAGCAGCCCAAAAGGGGTGGAGGCCTACGAGCAGTACTTC. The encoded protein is CASSPKGVEAYEQYF.

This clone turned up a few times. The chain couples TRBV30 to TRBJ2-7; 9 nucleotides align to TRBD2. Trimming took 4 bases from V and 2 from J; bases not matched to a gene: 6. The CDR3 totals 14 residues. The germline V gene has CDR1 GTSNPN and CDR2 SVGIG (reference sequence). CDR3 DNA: TGTGCCTGGACCAGACTAGCGGATACCTACGAGCAGTACTTC. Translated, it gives CAWTRLADTYEQYF.

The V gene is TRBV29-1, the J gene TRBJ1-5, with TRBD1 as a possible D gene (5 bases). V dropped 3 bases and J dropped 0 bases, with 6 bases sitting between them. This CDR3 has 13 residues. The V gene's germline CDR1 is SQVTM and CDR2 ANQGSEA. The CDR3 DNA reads TGCAGCGTTGATCAGGGTAGCAATCAGCCCCAGCATTTT. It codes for CSVDQGSNQPQHF.

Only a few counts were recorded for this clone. CDR3 amino acids: CSGVQGTKNIQYF. The CDR3 coding sequence is TGCAGCGGGGTACAGGGTACCAAAAACATTCAGTACTTC. The chain carries TRBV29-1 and TRBJ2-4; tentatively, D is TRBD1 (6 bases). This CDR3 is built from 13 residues. V was cut by 7 bases and J by 2 bases, with 12 bases left in between. CDR1 is SQVTM, CDR2 ANQGSEA, per germline. Combining the CDR3 with reference TRBV29-1 and TRBJ2-4 gives the whole variable domain SAVISQKPSRDICQRGTSLTIQCQVDSQVTMMFWYRQQPGQSLTLIATANQGSEATYESGFVIDKFPISRPNLTFSTLTVSNMSPEDSSIYLCSGVQGTKNIQYFGAGTRLSVL.

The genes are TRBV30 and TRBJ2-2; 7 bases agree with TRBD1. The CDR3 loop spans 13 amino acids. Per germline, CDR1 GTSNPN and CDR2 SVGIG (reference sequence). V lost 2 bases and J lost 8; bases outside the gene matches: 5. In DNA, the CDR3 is TGTGCCTGGAGTCCGACAGGGTATGGGGAGCTGTTTTTT. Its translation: CAWSPTGYGELFF. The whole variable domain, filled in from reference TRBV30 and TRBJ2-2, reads SQTIHQWPATLVQPVGSPLSLECTVEGTSNPNLYWYRQAAGRGLQLLFYSVGIGQISSEVPQNLSASRPQDRQFILSSKKLLLSDSGFYLCAWSPTGYGELFFGEGSRLTVL.

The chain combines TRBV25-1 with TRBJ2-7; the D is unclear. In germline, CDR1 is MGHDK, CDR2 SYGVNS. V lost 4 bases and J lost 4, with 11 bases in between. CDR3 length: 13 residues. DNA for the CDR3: TGTGCCAGCAGTGGCAGTCCCCCTTACGAGCAGTACTTC. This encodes CASSGSPPYEQYF.

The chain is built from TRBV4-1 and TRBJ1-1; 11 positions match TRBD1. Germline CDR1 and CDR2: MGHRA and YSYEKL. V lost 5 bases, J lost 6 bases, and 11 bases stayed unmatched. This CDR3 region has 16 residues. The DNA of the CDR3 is TGCGCCAGCAGCTCCCGGACAGGGGGCGTTCGGGCTGAAGCTTTCTTT. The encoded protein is CASSSRTGGVRAEAFF.

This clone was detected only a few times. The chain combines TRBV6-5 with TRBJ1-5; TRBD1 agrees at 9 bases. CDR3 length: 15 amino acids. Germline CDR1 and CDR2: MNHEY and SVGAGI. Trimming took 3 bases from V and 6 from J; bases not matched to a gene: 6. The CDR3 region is CASSYGGGQGQPQHF. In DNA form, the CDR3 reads TGTGCCAGCAGTTATGGAGGGGGACAGGGTCAGCCCCAGCATTTT.